Sequencing of this T cell receptor beta chain was carried out in a study of PD-1 blockade in classical Hodgkin lymphoma. Study-wide results and caveats: Prior therapy or disease activity may underlie the repertoire differences, whose causes remain undefined. TCR diversity rose significantly by C4D1 in CD4+ but not CD8+ cells. Reported findings placed baseline TCR diversity lower in newly diagnosed patients (compared with healthy donors).

Time point in this sample: cycle 4 day 1 (C4D1), after 5 to 7 weeks of nivolumab. Every patient experienced relapse after autologous stem cell transplantation, and brentuximab vedotin exposure varied. Classifying best responses yielded complete response, partial response or progressive disease. Remarks on this clone: Antigen: not known.

Here immunoSEQ multiplex PCR was the method, and the copy in TCRdb shows in-frame clones only, minus some. This table holds almost 95,000 clones, 83% found once. The CDR3 has 15 residues. After removal of 6 bases from V and 0 bases from J, the junction contained 6 bases not matched to a gene. CDR1 and CDR2 (germline): MNHEY, SVGAGI. The TCR was taken from a human donor with classical Hodgkin lymphoma. V is TRBV6-5 and J is TRBJ2-7; TRBD1 matches 9 bases. The material was peripheral blood mononuclear cells (PBMCs), obtained before the fourth cycle of nivolumab. CDR3 region: CASSQRTGVSYEQYF. The CDR3, as DNA: TGTGCCAGCAGCCAAAGGACAGGGGTCTCCTACGAGCAGTACTTC.